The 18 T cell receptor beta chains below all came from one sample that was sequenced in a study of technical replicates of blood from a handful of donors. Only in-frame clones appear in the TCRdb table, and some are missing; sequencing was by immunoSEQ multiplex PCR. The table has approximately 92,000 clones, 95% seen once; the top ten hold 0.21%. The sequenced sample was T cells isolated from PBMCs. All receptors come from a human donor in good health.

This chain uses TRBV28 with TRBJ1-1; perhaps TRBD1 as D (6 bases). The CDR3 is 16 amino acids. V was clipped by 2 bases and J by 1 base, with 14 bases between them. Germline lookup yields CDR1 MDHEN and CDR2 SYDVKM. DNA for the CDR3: TGTGCCAGCAGTTTACCGGCAGGGGCAGGGAACACTGAAGCTTTCTTT. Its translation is CASSLPAGAGNTEAFF.

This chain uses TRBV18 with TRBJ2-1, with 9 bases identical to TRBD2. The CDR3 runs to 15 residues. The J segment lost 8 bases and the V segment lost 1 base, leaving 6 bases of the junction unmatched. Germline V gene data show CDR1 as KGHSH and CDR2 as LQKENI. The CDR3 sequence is CASSPRSSGIDEQFF. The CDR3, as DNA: TGTGCCAGCTCACCACGGTCTAGCGGGATCGATGAGCAGTTCTTC.

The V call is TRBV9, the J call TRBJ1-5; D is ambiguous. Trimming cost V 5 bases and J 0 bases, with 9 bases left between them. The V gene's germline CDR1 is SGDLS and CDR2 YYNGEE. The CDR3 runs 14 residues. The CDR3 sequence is CASSPKISNQPQHF. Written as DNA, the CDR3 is TGTGCCAGCAGTCCCAAAATTAGCAATCAGCCCCAGCATTTT.

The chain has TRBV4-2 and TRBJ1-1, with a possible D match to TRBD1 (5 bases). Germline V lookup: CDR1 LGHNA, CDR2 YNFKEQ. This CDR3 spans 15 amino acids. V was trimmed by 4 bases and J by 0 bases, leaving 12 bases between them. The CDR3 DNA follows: TGTGCCAGCAGCCCATTAGGGGCAGTGAACACTGAAGCTTTCTTT. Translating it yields CASSPLGAVNTEAFF.

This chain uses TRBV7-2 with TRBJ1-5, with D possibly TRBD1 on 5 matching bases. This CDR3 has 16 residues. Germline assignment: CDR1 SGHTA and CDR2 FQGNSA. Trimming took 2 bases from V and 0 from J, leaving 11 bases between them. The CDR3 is CASSLRGGYSNQPQHF. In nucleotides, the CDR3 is TGTGCCAGCAGCTTAAGGGGAGGGTATAGCAATCAGCCCCAGCATTTT.

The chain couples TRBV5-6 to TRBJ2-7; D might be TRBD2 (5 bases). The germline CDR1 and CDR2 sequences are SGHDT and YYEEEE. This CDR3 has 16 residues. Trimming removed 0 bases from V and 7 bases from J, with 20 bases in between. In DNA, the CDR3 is TGTGCCAGCAGCTTGGGGTTTGGCGGAGCGGCCGGGGAGCAGTACTTC. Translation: CASSLGFGGAAGEQYF.

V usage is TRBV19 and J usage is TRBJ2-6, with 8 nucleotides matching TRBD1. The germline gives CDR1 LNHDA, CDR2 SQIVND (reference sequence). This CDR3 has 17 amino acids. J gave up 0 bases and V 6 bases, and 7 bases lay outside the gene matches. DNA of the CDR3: TGTGCCAGTAGCCAGGGGGCCCAACACTCTGGGGCCAACGTCCTGACTTTC. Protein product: CASSQGAQHSGANVLTF. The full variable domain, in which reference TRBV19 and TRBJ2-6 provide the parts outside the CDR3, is DGGITQSPKYLFRKEGQNVTLSCEQNLNHDAMYWYRQDPGQGLRLIYYSQIVNDFQKGDIAEGYSVSREKKESFPLTVTSAQKNPTAFYLCASSQGAQHSGANVLTFGAGSRLTVL.

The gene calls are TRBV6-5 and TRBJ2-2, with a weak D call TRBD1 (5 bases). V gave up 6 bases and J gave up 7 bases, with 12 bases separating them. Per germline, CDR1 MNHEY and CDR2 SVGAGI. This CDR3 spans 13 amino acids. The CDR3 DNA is TGTGCCAGCAGGACAGCGAATGGCGGGGAGCTGTTTTTT. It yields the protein CASRTANGGELFF.

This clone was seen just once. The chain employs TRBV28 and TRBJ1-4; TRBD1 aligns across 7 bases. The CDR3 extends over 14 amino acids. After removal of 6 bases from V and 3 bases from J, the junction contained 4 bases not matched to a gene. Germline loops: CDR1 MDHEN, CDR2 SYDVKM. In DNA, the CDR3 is TGTGCCAGCAGCTCACAGGGGTCTAATGAAAAACTGTTTTTT. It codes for CASSSQGSNEKLFF.

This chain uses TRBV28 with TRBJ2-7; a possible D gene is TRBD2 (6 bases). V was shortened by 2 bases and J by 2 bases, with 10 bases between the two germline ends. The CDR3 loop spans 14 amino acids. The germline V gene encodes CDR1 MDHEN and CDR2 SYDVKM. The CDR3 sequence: CASSLHGGTYEQYF. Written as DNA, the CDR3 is TGTGCCAGCAGTTTACATGGCGGGACCTACGAGCAGTACTTC.

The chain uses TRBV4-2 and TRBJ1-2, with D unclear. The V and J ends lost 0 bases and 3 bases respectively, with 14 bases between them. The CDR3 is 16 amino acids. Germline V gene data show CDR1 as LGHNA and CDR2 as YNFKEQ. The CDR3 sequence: CASSQELNEAYYGYTF. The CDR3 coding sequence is TGTGCCAGCAGCCAAGAACTCAATGAGGCCTACTATGGCTACACCTTC.

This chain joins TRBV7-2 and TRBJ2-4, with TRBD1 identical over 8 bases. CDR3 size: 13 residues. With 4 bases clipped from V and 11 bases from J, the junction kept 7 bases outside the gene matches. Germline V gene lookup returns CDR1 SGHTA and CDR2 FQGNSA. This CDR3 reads CASSSDRERVQYF. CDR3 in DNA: TGTGCCAGCAGCTCGGACAGGGAAAGGGTTCAGTACTTC.

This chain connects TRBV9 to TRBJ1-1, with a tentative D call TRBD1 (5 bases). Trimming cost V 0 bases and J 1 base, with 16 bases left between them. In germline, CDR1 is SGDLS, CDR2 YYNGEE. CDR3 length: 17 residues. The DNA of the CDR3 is TGTGCCAGCAGCGTAGGGGGGGGAACAGGATCGAACACTGAAGCTTTCTTT. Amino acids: CASSVGGGTGSNTEAFF.

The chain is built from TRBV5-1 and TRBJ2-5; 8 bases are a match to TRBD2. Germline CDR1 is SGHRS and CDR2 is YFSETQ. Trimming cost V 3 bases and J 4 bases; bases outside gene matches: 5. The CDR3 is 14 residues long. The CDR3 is CASSSEGLAETQYF. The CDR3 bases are TGCGCCAGCAGCTCAGAAGGACTAGCAGAGACCCAGTACTTC.

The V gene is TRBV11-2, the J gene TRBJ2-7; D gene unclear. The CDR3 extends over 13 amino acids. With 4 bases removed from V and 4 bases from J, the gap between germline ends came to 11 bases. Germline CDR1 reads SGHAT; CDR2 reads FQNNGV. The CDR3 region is CASSSVAAYEQYF. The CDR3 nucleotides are TGTGCCAGCAGCTCCGTGGCGGCGTACGAGCAGTACTTC.

The CDR3 nucleotides are TGTGCCAGTAGTATGGATAGGAGAGGAAGGGAGCAGTACTTC. It encodes CASSMDRRGREQYF. The V gene is TRBV19, the J gene TRBJ2-7, with D uncertain. Germline CDR1 reads LNHDA; CDR2 reads SQIVND (reference sequence). The V end was cut by 3 bases, the J end by 7 bases, with 16 bases between. The CDR3 runs 14 residues.

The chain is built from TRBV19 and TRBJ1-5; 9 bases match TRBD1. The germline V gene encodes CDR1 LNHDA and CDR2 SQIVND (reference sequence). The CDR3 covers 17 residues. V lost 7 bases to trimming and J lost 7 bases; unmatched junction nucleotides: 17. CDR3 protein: CASITRTGDFGFQPQHF. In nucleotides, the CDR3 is TGTGCCAGTATCACTCGGACAGGGGACTTCGGGTTCCAGCCCCAGCATTTT.

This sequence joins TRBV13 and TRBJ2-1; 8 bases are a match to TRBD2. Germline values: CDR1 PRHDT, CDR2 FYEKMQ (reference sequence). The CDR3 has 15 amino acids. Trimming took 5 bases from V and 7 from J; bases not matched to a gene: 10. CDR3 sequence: CASSAGVAGRNEQFF. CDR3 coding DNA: TGTGCCAGCAGCGCGGGAGTAGCGGGGAGAAATGAGCAGTTCTTC.